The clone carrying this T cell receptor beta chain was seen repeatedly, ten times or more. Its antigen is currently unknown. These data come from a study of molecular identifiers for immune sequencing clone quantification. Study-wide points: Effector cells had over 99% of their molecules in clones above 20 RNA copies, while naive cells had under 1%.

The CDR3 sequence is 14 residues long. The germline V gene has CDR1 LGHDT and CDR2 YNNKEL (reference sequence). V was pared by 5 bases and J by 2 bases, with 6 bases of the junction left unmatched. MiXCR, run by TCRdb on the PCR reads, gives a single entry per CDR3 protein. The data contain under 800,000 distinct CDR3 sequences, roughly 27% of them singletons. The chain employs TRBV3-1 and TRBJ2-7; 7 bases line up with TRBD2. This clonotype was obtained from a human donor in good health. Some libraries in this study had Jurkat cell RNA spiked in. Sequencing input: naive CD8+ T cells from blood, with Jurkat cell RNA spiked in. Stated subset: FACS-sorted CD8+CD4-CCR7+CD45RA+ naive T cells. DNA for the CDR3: TGTGCCAGCAGCACCCGGGACTATCCCTACGAGCAGTACTTC. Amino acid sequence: CASSTRDYPYEQYF.